This T cell receptor beta chain was documented in a study of OX40 agonist ivuxolimab in advanced cancers. Study-level findings and limits: Partial responders receiving 0.1-3.0 mg/kg showed among the lowest clonal expansion. Blood T cells, both CD4+ and CD8+, expanded clonally by week 6 at 0.1 to 3.0 mg/kg.

Some clones are missing from TCRdb's copy, which holds only in-frame ones; the method was immunoSEQ multiplex PCR. The profile shows 26,000 or so clones, 85% to 90% of them singletons. The CDR3 loop spans 14 amino acids. V was shortened by 0 bases and J by 2 bases, with 9 bases between the two germline ends. CDR1 is SGHDT and CDR2 is YYEEEE in the germline V gene. Worth noting for this clone: What it recognizes is unknown.

The specimen comprised CD4+ or CD8+ T cells sorted from blood, sampled in a trial of the OX40 agonist ivuxolimab. The sequence was obtained from an adult with an advanced solid tumor such as melanoma, head and neck, liver or kidney cancer. V and J are TRBV5-6 and TRBJ2-7, with D unclear. CDR3 sequence (DNA): TGTGCCAGCAGCTTGGCTCAGTCAGCCTACGAGCAGTACTTC. It codes for CASSLAQSAYEQYF. The full variable domain, completed using reference TRBV5-6 and TRBJ2-7, is DAGVTQSPTHLIKTRGQQVTLRCSPKSGHDTVSWYQQALGQGPQFIFQYYEEEERQRGNFPDRFSGHQFPNYSSELNVNALLLGDSALYLCASSLAQSAYEQYFGPGTRLTVT.